The 2 T cell receptor beta chains in this list originate from one sample, sequenced in a study of cytomegalovirus exposure and HLA in healthy donors. Primers included in the PCR were 60 Vbeta and 13 Jbeta primers. Produced via immunoSEQ multiplex PCR; TCRdb's table is partial and in-frame only. The sample has under 200,000 clones, about 75% seen once. The sample taken for sequencing was PBMCs. All receptors come from a woman aged 40 to 50 in good health and CMV-seropositive.

The rearrangement links TRBV19 to TRBJ2-2; TRBD2 matches 7 bases. V dropped 4 bases and J dropped 1; count of bases not matched to a gene: 3. The germline CDR1 and CDR2 sequences are LNHDA and SQIVND (reference sequence). This CDR3 has 15 amino acids. CDR3 sequence reads: CASSRREGNTGELFF. CDR3 nucleotide sequence: TGTGCCAGTAGTAGAAGGGAGGGGAACACCGGGGAGCTGTTTTTT. The whole variable domain, filled in from reference TRBV19 and TRBJ2-2, reads DGGITQSPKYLFRKEGQNVTLSCEQNLNHDAMYWYRQDPGQGLRLIYYSQIVNDFQKGDIAEGYSVSREKKESFPLTVTSAQKNPTAFYLCASSRREGNTGELFFGEGSRLTVL.

The chain uses TRBV19 and TRBJ2-3, with D perhaps TRBD2 (6 bases). Trimming cost V 6 bases and J 1 base, with 11 bases left between them. CDR1 is LNHDA and CDR2 is SQIVND in the germline V gene (reference sequence). The CDR3 has 14 amino acids. CDR3 region: CASSQSGGTDTQYF. CDR3 bases: TGTGCCAGTAGCCAATCGGGGGGCACAGATACGCAGTATTTT.